A selection of T cell receptor beta chains follows, all from one sample in a study of blood T cells in healthy people across ages. Each CDR3 protein is one row after TCRdb ran MiXCR on the 5' RACE reads. This repertoire shows some 1.5 million distinct CDR3 sequences, over 25% found once; its top ten account for about 7.7%. The specimen was blood. These receptors all come from a woman aged 25 to 39 in good health. CDR3s include the opening cysteine and the closing phenylalanine or tryptophan. D genes are given only for firm matches. Size values are once, few and many counts, or a class for expanded clones, and some rows have none.

V	size	J	D	DNA	CDR3
TRBV24-1	few	TRBJ1-5	.	TGTGCCACCAGTGATTTGTCGGCGTATAGCAATCAGCCCCAGCATTTT	CATSDLSAYSNQPQHF
TRBV5-1	few	TRBJ2-1	TRBD2	TGCGCCAGCAGCTTAACTAGCGGGGGGGCCGTCGAGCAGTTCTTC	CASSLTSGGAVEQFF
TRBV7-6	.	TRBJ2-1	.	TGTGCCAGCAGCTTAGCGTTGGAGCGGATCGACAATGAGCAGTTCTTC	CASSLALERIDNEQFF
TRBV7-9	.	TRBJ1-5	.	TGTGCCTCGGAGGCCAGTGGAGGTAGCAATCAGCCCCAGCATTTT	CASEASGGSNQPQHF
TRBV20-1	.	TRBJ2-3	.	TGCAGTGCTCCCCCCAGGGGCGGCCCAGATACGCAGTATTTT	CSAPPRGGPDTQYF
TRBV6-6	.	TRBJ1-2	TRBD1	TGTGCCAGCAGTAACCGACAGGGGAGGAGTAACTATGGCTACACCTTC	CASSNRQGRSNYGYTF
TRBV7-9	many	TRBJ2-6	.	TGTGCCAGCAGCCAAAGAGGTCTGGGCTCTGGGGCCAACGTCCTGACTTTC	CASSQRGLGSGANVLTF
TRBV5-5	.	TRBJ2-1	.	TGTGCCAGCAGCCCGAGGGAGAAGACCTACAATGAGCAGTTCTTC	CASSPREKTYNEQFF
TRBV20-1	many	TRBJ2-4	.	TGCAGTGCCTCGCGGCATCAAAACATTCAGTACTTC	CSASRHQNIQYF
TRBV5-1	.	TRBJ2-3	.	TGCGCCAGCAGCGGACTAGGGGGAGTAGATACGCAGTATTTT	CASSGLGGVDTQYF
TRBV5-1	few	TRBJ2-7	.	TGCGCCAGCAGGGCGACGCAACTTTCCTACGAGCAGTACTTC	CASRATQLSYEQYF
TRBV20-1	.	TRBJ1-5	.	TGCAGTGCTCCTCTGGAAAATCAGCCCCAGCATTTT	CSAPLENQPQHF
TRBV12-3/TRBV12-4	.	TRBJ2-5	.	TGTGCCAGCTCGAAAGGACCCTCAACAGGGAGAGAGACCCAGTACTTC	CASSKGPSTGRETQYF
TRBV5-1	.	TRBJ2-3	TRBD2	TGCGCCAGCAGCGTTCTCGTTAGCGGGGGGAGCACAGATACGCAGTATTTT	CASSVLVSGGSTDTQYF
TRBV7-2	.	TRBJ2-2	.	TGTGCCAGCAACGACTACAACACCGGGGAGCTGTTTTTT	CASNDYNTGELFF
TRBV30	few	TRBJ2-7	.	TGTGCCTGGAGTTCCAGGGTGGGCCACGAGCAGTACTTC	CAWSSRVGHEQYF
TRBV3-1	many	TRBJ2-1	TRBD2	TGTGCCAGCCGGACTAGCGGCAACAATGAGCAGTTCTTC	CASRTSGNNEQFF
TRBV20-1	few	TRBJ2-2	.	TGCAGTGCTAGGCCCAGACACACCGGGGAGCTGTTTTTT	CSARPRHTGELFF
TRBV18	many	TRBJ2-5	.	TGTGCCAGCTCACCACAGAGCTGGCGAGAGACCCAGTACTTC	CASSPQSWRETQYF
TRBV7-2	few	TRBJ2-5	.	TGTGCCAGCAGCTTTCCGGTGGGGGAGACCCAGTACTTC	CASSFPVGETQYF
TRBV4-1	.	TRBJ2-1	.	TGCGCCAGCAGCCAAGCTGCGAATGAGCAGTTCTTC	CASSQAANEQFF
TRBV12-3/TRBV12-4	few	TRBJ2-1	.	TGTGCCAGCAGTTTAGCGTTGGACAAATACAATGAGCAGTTCTTC	CASSLALDKYNEQFF
TRBV4-3	few	TRBJ2-1	TRBD2	TGCGCCAGCAGCCCTAAGCCGGGACTAGCTAATGAGCAGTTCTTC	CASSPKPGLANEQFF
TRBV7-8	.	TRBJ2-7	.	TGTGCCAGCAGCTTAGCGCGGGACATAAACTACGAGCAGTACTTC	CASSLARDINYEQYF
TRBV4-1	few	TRBJ2-7	TRBD2	TGCGCCAGCAGCCGAACCGGGACTAGCGGGACCTCCGGCTCCGAGCAGTACTTC	CASSRTGTSGTSGSEQYF
TRBV5-6	.	TRBJ2-2	.	TGTGCCAGCAGCCCAGAACCTGGCTGGGGCCGCACCGGGGAGCTGTTTTTT	CASSPEPGWGRTGELFF
TRBV9	few	TRBJ2-7	.	TGTGTCAGCAGCGTAGGTGGGGCGGGCGAGCAGTACTTC	CVSSVGGAGEQYF
TRBV7-9	.	TRBJ2-1	TRBD2	TGTGCCAGCAGCAAATGGACTAGCGGATCCTACAATCAGCAGTTCTTC	CASSKWTSGSYNQQFF
TRBV30	.	TRBJ2-1	.	TGTGCCCGGAGTGAAGGAAGCTCCTACAATGAGCAGTTCTTC	CARSEGSSYNEQFF
TRBV5-6	few	TRBJ2-5	.	TGTGCCAGCAGCTTAACAGGGTTGGGGGCACAAGAGACCCAGTACTTC	CASSLTGLGAQETQYF
TRBV7-9	.	TRBJ2-7	.	TGTGCCAGCAGCTCCCATCGCGGCGGGATGTTCTCCTACGAGCAGTACTTC	CASSSHRGGMFSYEQYF
TRBV7-9	.	TRBJ2-1	.	TGTGCCAGCAGCTCCGAGCAGCGCGGGCATGAGCAGTTCTTC	CASSSEQRGHEQFF
TRBV3-1	.	TRBJ1-5	TRBD1	TGTGCCAGCAGCCAACAACCGGGACAGGGGTGGCCCCAGCATTTT	CASSQQPGQGWPQHF
TRBV10-3	few	TRBJ2-3	.	TGTGCCATCAGCACAGGCGATACAGATACGCAGTATTTT	CAISTGDTDTQYF
TRBV5-1	.	TRBJ2-5	TRBD2	TGCGCCAGCAGCTTGTATAGCGCGGGAGGGCAAGGGGAGACCCAGTACTTC	CASSLYSAGGQGETQYF
TRBV7-9	few	TRBJ2-1	TRBD2	TGTGCCAGCAGCCCACTAGCGGGAAGGATTAATGAGCAGTTCTTC	CASSPLAGRINEQFF
TRBV15	.	TRBJ1-5	.	TGTGCCACCAGCAGGGATACAGGTCTAGCCCAGCATTTT	CATSRDTGLAQHF
TRBV10-3	.	TRBJ1-1	TRBD1	TGTGCCATCAGTGATTCGTGGCAGGGGGGAGCTTTCTTT	CAISDSWQGGAFF
TRBV12-3/TRBV12-4	few	TRBJ2-1	.	TGTGCCAGCAGTTTTGGGGCGGGGAACCCACAGTTCTTC	CASSFGAGNPQFF